What follows are 11 T cell receptor beta chains derived from one specimen sequenced in a study of OX40 agonist ivuxolimab in advanced cancers. Sequenced by immunoSEQ multiplex PCR; TCRdb stores in-frame clones only, minus some. The sample includes about 61,000 clones, about nine tenths of them seen just once. The material was CD4+ or CD8+ T cells sorted from blood, obtained in a trial of the OX40 agonist ivuxolimab. These receptor sequences come from an adult with an advanced solid tumor such as melanoma, head and neck, liver or kidney cancer.

V usage is TRBV7-8 and J usage is TRBJ2-7; D uncertain. The germline gives CDR1 SGHVS, CDR2 FQNEAQ. The V end lost 1 base, the J end lost 5 bases, and 6 bases lay between the germline ends. This CDR3 comprises 12 residues. The CDR3 DNA follows: TGTGCCAGCAGCTTAGTGAGTGACGAGCAGTACTTC. It encodes CASSLVSDEQYF.

This clone was seen once. The rearrangement joins TRBV4-1 to TRBJ1-2, with no clear D. The CDR3 spans 12 residues. Trimming took off 5 bases at V and 1 base at J, with 5 bases between the two ends. Germline V lookup: CDR1 MGHRA, CDR2 YSYEKL. The CDR3 sequence: CASSLGNYGYTF. The CDR3 DNA sequence: TGCGCCAGCAGCTTGGGTAACTATGGCTACACCTTC.

The CDR3 here is CATRGLAANTQYF. As DNA, the CDR3 is TGTGCCACCAGAGGACTAGCGGCCAATACGCAGTATTTT. V gene TRBV15 combines with J gene TRBJ2-3; 10 bases are a match to TRBD2. V gave up 6 bases and J gave up 7 bases; unmatched junction bases: 4. Germline V gene sequence: CDR1 LNHNV, CDR2 YYDKDF (reference sequence). The CDR3 consists of 13 residues.

The rearrangement links TRBV4-1 to TRBJ1-3; a possible D gene is TRBD1 (6 bases). The CDR3 is 16 residues long. V gave up 0 bases and J gave up 0 bases, with 9 bases separating them. The germline CDR1 and CDR2 sequences are MGHRA and YSYEKL. The CDR3 coding sequence is TGCGCCAGCAGCCAAGACGTAGGGGGCTCTGGAAACACCATATATTTT. Protein product: CASSQDVGGSGNTIYF.

The gene calls are TRBV7-9 and TRBJ2-3; D call uncertain. Germline CDR1 SEHNR, CDR2 FQNEAQ (reference sequence). Trimming removed 8 bases from V and 4 bases from J, with 10 bases in between. This CDR3 contains 12 residues. The CDR3 region is CASVRVADTQYF. CDR3 nucleotides: TGTGCCAGCGTTCGGGTAGCAGATACGCAGTATTTT.

This sequence joins TRBV13 and TRBJ2-4; D is ambiguous. The CDR3 is made up of 13 amino acids. The V and J ends lost 4 bases and 0 bases respectively, with 4 bases between them. The germline V gene has CDR1 PRHDT and CDR2 FYEKMQ (reference sequence). CDR3 DNA: TGTGCCAGCAGCTCCAAAGCCAAAAACATTCAGTACTTC. This gives the protein CASSSKAKNIQYF.

This chain joins TRBV28 and TRBJ2-7; the D gene is possibly TRBD1 (5 bases). The CDR3 sequence is 13 residues long. The V end was cut by 3 bases, the J end by 7 bases, with 13 bases between. The germline gives CDR1 MDHEN, CDR2 SYDVKM. CDR3 in DNA: TGTGCCAGCAGTTTGTCCAGGGTGGGGGAGCAGTACTTC. Protein product: CASSLSRVGEQYF.

This clone was seen only once. At one end the junction does not follow the germline gene, possibly because of a read error. The chain links TRBV7-7 to TRBJ2-5; D tentatively reads TRBD1 or TRBD2 (5 bases each). CDR3 length: 15 residues. Germline lookup yields CDR1 SSHAT and CDR2 FNYEAQ (reference sequence). The CDR3 loop reads CASSLGTLLVETQYF. CDR3 nucleotide sequence: TGTGCTAGCAGCCTCGGGACGTTACTAGTGGAGACCCAGTACTTC.

The chain has TRBV30 and TRBJ2-3, with D possibly matching TRBD1 (5 bases). The CDR3 consists of 13 residues. V was cut by 5 bases and J by 4 bases, with 13 bases left in between. The germline V gene encodes CDR1 GTSNPN and CDR2 SVGIG (reference sequence). CDR3 DNA: TGTGCCTGGTCCCGACAGACCGCAGATACGCAGTATTTT. Translated, it gives CAWSRQTADTQYF.

This rearrangement joins TRBV15 to TRBJ1-2; D gene ambiguous. With 0 bases removed from V and 7 bases from J, the gap between germline ends came to 12 bases. Germline-derived CDR1 and CDR2 are LNHNV and YYDKDF (reference sequence). The CDR3 totals 14 residues. The CDR3 DNA reads as TGTGCCACCAGCAGAGATCGAGGGTCGGGTGGCTACACCTTC. It encodes CATSRDRGSGGYTF.

The genes are TRBV12-2 and TRBJ1-5. TRBV12-2 constitutes a pseudogene. The CDR3 is made up of 16 amino acids. This chain's CDR3 is CASRLDLRFRNQPQHF. As DNA, the CDR3 is TGTGCAAGTCGCTTAGATCTAAGGTTCCGAAATCAGCCCCAGCATTTT.